This TCR beta chain is drawn from a study of vaccination effects on CD4 cells after COVID-19. Study findings and constraints: Few convalescent patients, and no early post-infection timepoints, were available to the study. The study found marked clonal contraction of infection- and vaccine-induced clones late after vaccination.

This clone was seen a few times. Its cognate antigen is unknown. Germline V gene data show CDR1 as MNHNS and CDR2 as SASEGT. This CDR3 contains 14 residues. The ends lost 3 bases at V and 2 bases at J; junction bases unmatched: 0. The ViraFEST assay expanded antigen-specific CD4+ T cells with viral peptide pools before sequencing. Subsequent to a culture period of approximately 11 days, CD4+ T cells were isolated. Neither prior SARS-CoV-2 infection nor positive nucleocapsid antibodies were present in the vaccine recipients. A half-volume exchange with IL-2 medium occurred on days 3 and 7. Generated by immunoSEQ multiplex PCR, the TCRdb table keeps only in-frame clones and is missing some. The sample carries about 73,000 clones, roughly 74% recorded once.

The genes are TRBV6-1 and TRBJ2-7; 11 nucleotides agree with TRBD1. The sequences come from CD4+ T cells from PBMCs cultured with HCoV-NL63 spike peptides, collected before COVID-19 vaccination. The receptor was isolated from a human donor who received a COVID-19 vaccine. The CDR3 is CASSEDRGPYEQYV. The CDR3 DNA reads TGTGCCAGCAGTGAGGACAGGGGGCCCTACGAGCAGTACGTC.